This entry concerns a single T cell receptor beta chain. Its cognate antigen has yet to be identified. No base quality values were provided; no much bigger clone lies one nucleotide off. From the germline V gene (reference sequence), CDR1 is SGHKS and CDR2 is YYEKEE. Trimming at the junction amounts to 0 bases on V and 2 bases on J, and the germline ends lie 8 bases apart. The CDR3, cysteine through phenylalanine, is 14 amino acids long. The read is trimmed to its CDR3 DNA, 42 bases read in frame from base 1. The sample comes from a study of T cells after somatic rescue of genetic block (dated by TCRdb to about 2020). Concerning the study at large: The study assessed how robust, over the long term, a T-cell system was when the system had developed through somatic rescue of a genetic block in T-cell development.

Library generation was performed with the immunoSEQ multiplex PCR assay. TCRdb took over this immuneACCESS table, retaining in-frame rearrangements with V and J assigned. Such tables are incomplete; in checked studies, under half of the missing clones stem from an unresolved V gene, and the remainder is unexplained. The sample records tens of thousands of clones, just under 95% of which are singletons. About 2.7% of the sample comes from the top ten. Sequenced material: peripheral blood mononuclear cells (PBMCs). The V and J segments used are TRBV5-5 and TRBJ2-5; the D gene is not confidently resolved. This sequence originates from a man in his forties or fifties. For the CDR3, the sequence is CASSLEAAQETQYF. The sequence in DNA is TGTGCCAGCAGCTTGGAGGCGGCGCAAGAGACCCAGTACTTC. The variable domain in full, with residues beyond the CDR3 obtained from the reference TRBV5-5 and TRBJ2-5 genes, is DAGVTQSPTHLIKTRGQQVTLRCSPISGHKSVSWYQQVLGQGPQFIFQYYEKEERGRGNFPDRFSARQFPNYSSELNVNALLLGDSALYLCASSLEAAQETQYFGPGTRLLVL.